This T cell receptor (beta chain) is drawn from a study of blood T cells in healthy people across ages (dated by TCRdb to about 2015). About the full investigation: In model experiments, template switching captured about one uniquely barcoded TCR beta cDNA molecule for every two T cells. To track age-related changes in TCR beta repertoire diversity, the study relied on deep sequencing normalized with unique cDNA molecular identifiers. Donors were grouped into four age groups: young (average 16 years), middle-aged (roughly 37), aged (around 66) and long-lived (about 90). Donors of different ages were randomly distributed across sequencing lanes to avoid experimental bias. The study analyzed two additional independent replicas of 1 million unique cDNA reads from the same blood draw for two donors, one aged 18 to 30 and one aged 80 or older. Broader findings and caveats from the paper: Compared with the aged group, more naive CD4+ T cells, fewer expanded clones and increased TCR diversity were shown by the long-lived group, suggesting age selection. Total diversity estimates from one million sequenced T cells were considered lower bounds and underestimates. As age increased, observed TCR beta diversity per million T cells dropped in a roughly linear way, and a significant reduction was already evident by age 40. Conclusive comparison of naive and antigen-experienced compartments was prevented by the profiling of bulk unsorted PBMCs. Because donor CMV infection status was unknown, age-related changes in expanded clonotypes were potentially confounded. A strong correlation was found between observed TCR beta diversity and the percentage of naive T cells measured by flow cytometry.

Systemically healthy Caucasian individuals from Russia, 35 to 50 in total and aged roughly 6 to 100 years, were included as donors. Each donor gave about 9.7 milliliters of peripheral blood, drawn into EDTA-treated Vacutainer tubes. Ficoll-Paque density-gradient centrifugation was used to isolate PBMCs, with at least 7 million per sample. Trizol reagent was used to extract total RNA from the PBMCs, yielding at least 6 micrograms per sample. For every donor, flow cytometry on a PBMC aliquot measured the percentage of naive CD45RAhigh/CD27high T cells. According to the germline V gene (reference sequence), CDR1 reads MNHEY and CDR2 reads SMNVEV. V loses 7 bases at its end and J loses 2 bases; junction bases beyond the gene matches: 8. The CDR3 goes from the cysteine to the phenylalanine over 16 residues. Only CDR3 DNA is held: 48 bases, read in frame from base 1. Libraries were made using 5' RACE. The sequencer was an Illumina HiSeq 2500. The second PCR ran for roughly 6 to 11 cycles and used a J-beta primer mix along with a sample-barcoded 5' primer. A unique molecular identifier was introduced onto each TCR beta cDNA molecule by a template-switch 5' adaptor carrying 12 random nucleotides. At least 2.5 million CDR3-containing paired-end reads were obtained from each sample. First-strand cDNA synthesis was performed from all RNA using the Mint cDNA synthesis kit, with priming by a TRBC-specific oligonucleotide. Following uracil-DNA glycosylase treatment, a first 18-cycle PCR with universal primers M1SS and BC2_uni_R was performed on all cDNA. On the authors' methods: For normalization, 1 million high-quality reads, each with a distinct molecular identifier, were randomly selected from each sample. Reads with shared molecular identifiers were discarded instead of being binned into consensus sequences. CDR3 identification, clonotype clustering and error correction used MiTCR with a Q25 quality threshold and the strictest error-elimination algorithm. A nonparametric unseen species model with Euler transformation was used to estimate lower-bound total TCR beta diversity. TCRdb trimmed the raw reads at Q25, called clones with MiXCR and kept productive beta chains. Each record represents a unique CDR3 protein, reported with the most common genes and DNA among its rows. V and J calls and clone size were set by TCRdb, not the authors. The sample table holds about 800,000 distinct CDR3 sequences, of which 58% were seen once. The ten largest clones capture 20% to 25% of the sample.

This clonotype was detected only a few times. Its antigen specificity is not known. Within one base of it there is no much larger clone, and no base qualities were kept. The receptor chain draws on TRBV27 and TRBJ2-6, with TRBD1 identical over 7 junction bases. This TCR was recovered from a man aged 30 to 39 in good health. Sample: blood. The CDR3 corresponds to CASNTYRGPGANVLTF. The nucleotide sequence is TGTGCCAGCAATACCTACAGGGGACCTGGGGCCAACGTCCTGACTTTC.